These 20 T cell receptor beta chains share one sample of origin, sequenced in a study of blood T cells in healthy people across ages. Combining a sample-barcoded 5' primer with a J-beta primer mix, a second PCR ran for roughly 7 to 11 cycles. From the 5' RACE reads, TCRdb called clonotypes with MiXCR, one entry per CDR3 protein. Of approximately 2,000,000 distinct CDR3 sequences listed, 35% to 50% are singletons. The sample taken for sequencing was blood. The receptors were gathered from a human donor in good health.

This clonotype was counted at least ten times. The rearrangement joins TRBV7-9 to TRBJ1-6; D remains ambiguous. The CDR3 consists of 15 residues. Germline V gene data show CDR1 as SEHNR and CDR2 as FQNEAQ (reference sequence). Trimming left V 1 base short and J 1 base short, with 5 bases between. This CDR3 reads CASSLVGSYNSPLHF. CDR3 nucleotide sequence: TGTGCCAGCAGCTTAGTAGGGTCCTATAATTCACCCCTCCACTTT.

The chain uses TRBV18 and TRBJ2-3; D remains unclear. Deletions cut 3 bases from V and 9 bases from J, with 13 bases between. Germline values: CDR1 KGHSH, CDR2 LQKENI. This CDR3 spans 13 amino acids. The CDR3 nucleotides read TGTGCCAGCTCACCGACGGCCGAGCTAACGCAGTATTTT. Amino acid sequence: CASSPTAELTQYF.

This clonotype was seen once. The chain carries TRBV6-9 and TRBJ2-3; D remains ambiguous. CDR1 MNHGY and CDR2 SVAAGI come from the germline V gene. This CDR3 region has 15 residues. Trimming stripped 1 base from V and 3 bases from J, with 11 bases between. The CDR3 is CASSYFPGSTDTQYF. The CDR3 region has the DNA TGTGCCAGCAGTTATTTCCCCGGATCGACAGATACGCAGTATTTT.

This clonotype was seen more than once but under ten times. This rearrangement joins TRBV4-1 to TRBJ1-2; D may be TRBD1 (6 bases). Per the germline V gene, CDR1 is MGHRA and CDR2 is YSYEKL. This CDR3 comprises 17 residues. Between the trimmed V and J ends, which lost 0 bases and 5 bases, there was a span of 19 bases. The CDR3 bases are TGCGCCAGCAGCCAAGAGTACCGAGGGGGAGGGAATTATGGCTACACCTTC. Amino acids: CASSQEYRGGGNYGYTF.

The rearrangement links TRBV29-1 to TRBJ2-5; D could derive from TRBD1 or TRBD2 (5 bases each). V was trimmed by 0 bases and J by 11 bases, leaving 16 bases between them. Germline lookup yields CDR1 SQVTM and CDR2 ANQGSEA. This CDR3 contains 13 residues. CDR3 residues: CSVEDVGRQKQYF. The CDR3 region has the DNA TGCAGCGTTGAAGATGTGGGGAGACAGAAGCAGTACTTC.

This clonotype appeared a few times. The chain has TRBV6-5 and TRBJ2-1; D possibly uses TRBD1 or TRBD2 (6 bases each). This CDR3 contains 15 residues. Trimming left V 7 bases short and J 0 bases short, with 13 bases between. CDR1 and CDR2 from the germline V gene are MNHEY and SVGAGI. CDR3 loop: CASTGAGSSYNEQFF. Written as DNA, the CDR3 is TGTGCCAGCACGGGGGCAGGAAGCTCCTACAATGAGCAGTTCTTC.

This clonotype was seen a few times. The rearrangement uses TRBV29-1 and TRBJ1-2; D unclear. The CDR3 runs to 13 residues. CDR1 SQVTM and CDR2 ANQGSEA come from the germline V gene. V shed 7 bases and J shed 3 bases, with 15 bases lying between them. The CDR3 DNA sequence: TGCAGCGCAACGCCCGCGGAGGACTATGGCTACACCTTC. This translates into CSATPAEDYGYTF.

This chain joins TRBV7-3 and TRBJ2-1; a possible D gene is TRBD1 (7 bases). Germline V gene sequence: CDR1 SGHTA, CDR2 FQGTGA. The V and J ends lost 1 base and 6 bases respectively, with 13 bases between them. This CDR3 region has 15 residues. The CDR3 DNA sequence: TGTGCCAGCAGCTTAATCGGGGGACAGCTCAATGAGCAGTTCTTC. Amino acids: CASSLIGGQLNEQFF.

The CDR3 coding sequence is TGTGCCAGCAGCTCGCGGGACAGGGGGTGTTATGAGCAGTTCTTC. Translating gives CASSSRDRGCYEQFF. V and J are TRBV7-2 and TRBJ2-1; 11 bases align to TRBD1. CDR3 length equals 15 residues. Trimming took 4 bases from V and 8 from J; bases not matched to a gene: 7. CDR1 and CDR2 (germline): SGHTA, FQGNSA.

This clonotype was counted between two and nine times. V is TRBV24-1 and J is TRBJ2-1; 10 bases agree with TRBD1. This CDR3 spans 18 amino acids. Germline V gene lookup returns CDR1 KGHDR and CDR2 SFDVKD. V gave up 4 bases and J gave up 0 bases; unmatched junction bases: 8. In DNA, the CDR3 is TGTGCCACCAGTGACGCCATGGGACAGGGGAGCTCCTACAATGAGCAGTTCTTC. Its protein is CATSDAMGQGSSYNEQFF.

V and J are TRBV2 and TRBJ1-1, with D possibly matching TRBD1 (5 bases). V lost 5 bases to trimming and J lost 0 bases, with 13 bases between them. The CDR3 covers 15 residues. Germline V gene lookup returns CDR1 SNHLY and CDR2 FYNNEI. CDR3 DNA: TGTGCCAGCAGTCGGGACTACCGCCTGAACACTGAAGCTTTCTTT. Its translation: CASSRDYRLNTEAFF.

The chain has TRBV7-6 and TRBJ2-5, with 7 bases matching TRBD2. The J call is in doubt because the DNA end fits TRBJ2-7 better. Germline V gives CDR1 SGHVS, CDR2 FNYEAQ. The length of the CDR3 is 16 residues. In DNA, the CDR3 is TGTGCCAGCAGCCTCTTTGAGGCGGGGGTCGACATCGAGCAGTACTTC. Amino acids: CASSLFEAGVDIEQYF.

The rearrangement links TRBV20-1 to TRBJ2-1; TRBD2 aligns across 9 bases. The germline CDR1 and CDR2 sequences are DFQATT and SNEGSKA (reference sequence). V lost 1 base, J lost 7 bases, and 5 bases stayed unmatched. The CDR3 totals 14 residues. The CDR3 nucleotides are TGCAGTGCTAGAGCTCGGACTAGCGAGAATGAGCAGTTCTTC. Amino acid sequence: CSARARTSENEQFF.

V gene TRBV20-1 combines with J gene TRBJ1-5; 8 nucleotides agree with TRBD1. Germline trimming cut 3 bases from V and 7 bases from J; bases unmatched to any gene: 11. The germline V gene encodes CDR1 DFQATT and CDR2 SNEGSKA (reference sequence). The CDR3 totals 15 residues. The DNA for the CDR3 is TGCAGTGCTAGTCCCGGACAGGGCTGGGAACAGCCCCAGCATTTT. Protein product: CSASPGQGWEQPQHF.

This chain connects TRBV7-2 to TRBJ2-5; D is unclear. Looked up from germline, CDR1 is SGHTA and CDR2 is FQGNSA. CDR3 length: 13 residues. Between the trimmed V and J ends, which lost 4 bases and 11 bases, there was a span of 17 bases. CDR3 loop: CASSWAVEPGQYF. DNA for the CDR3: TGTGCCAGCAGCTGGGCCGTGGAACCTGGGCAGTACTTC. The full variable domain, rest sourced from reference TRBV7-2 and TRBJ2-5, is GAGVSQSPSNKVTEKGKDVELRCDPISGHTALYWYRQSLGQGLEFLIYFQGNSAPDKSGLPSDRFSAERTGGSVSTLTIQRTQQEDSAVYLCASSWAVEPGQYFGPGTRLLVL.

This rearrangement joins TRBV5-1 to TRBJ1-4, with 9 bases that match TRBD1. The germline V gene encodes CDR1 SGHRS and CDR2 YFSETQ. J lost 8 bases, V lost 4 bases, and 18 bases had no gene match. The CDR3 covers 18 residues. CDR3 in amino acids: CASSPYVTGGDYGEKLFF. The CDR3 nucleotides read TGCGCCAGCAGCCCCTATGTAACAGGGGGCGACTATGGGGAAAAACTGTTTTTT.

This chain joins TRBV25-1 and TRBJ2-3; 7 bases are shared with TRBD1. V gave up 3 bases and J gave up 6 bases; unmatched junction bases: 9. The CDR3 has 15 residues. The germline V gene has CDR1 MGHDK and CDR2 SYGVNS. CDR3 sequence (DNA): TGTGCCAGCAGTGAGTCGACAGGGCCGGGGGATACGCAGTATTTT. Its protein product is CASSESTGPGDTQYF.

The CDR3 region is CASSQDFGQGGITEAFF. CDR3 nucleotide sequence: TGCGCCAGCAGCCAAGATTTTGGCCAGGGCGGGATTACTGAAGCTTTCTTT. V usage is TRBV4-3 and J usage is TRBJ1-1, with a tentative D call TRBD1 (5 bases). The CDR3 contains 17 residues. Deletions cut 0 bases from V and 5 bases from J, with 19 bases between. Per the germline V gene, CDR1 is LGHNA and CDR2 is YSLEER.

The V call is TRBV28, the J call TRBJ2-7; weak D call: TRBD1 (6 bases). The germline CDR1 and CDR2 sequences are MDHEN and SYDVKM. This CDR3 is built from 15 residues. Trimming took 7 bases from V and 0 from J, leaving 16 bases between them. The CDR3 here is CASTTTGMSSYEQYF. The DNA for the CDR3 is TGTGCCAGCACCACAACAGGGATGAGCTCCTACGAGCAGTACTTC.

The table lists this clonotype with a few counts. In DNA, the CDR3 is TGTGCCAGCAGCTTTTACATGAACTATGGCTACACCTTC. Its protein is CASSFYMNYGYTF. The rearrangement uses TRBV7-2 and TRBJ1-2; unclear D gene. Deletions cut 3 bases from V and 2 bases from J, with 7 bases between. Germline V gene data show CDR1 as SGHTA and CDR2 as FQGNSA. The CDR3 length is 13 residues.